This entry is about one TCR beta chain. The sample is drawn from a study of blood T cell repertoires in COVID-19. Each participant's cohort was designated according to participant-reported clinical history. The CDR3 sequence is 12 residues long. V was shortened by 5 bases and J by 7 bases, with 11 bases between the two germline ends. The germline CDR1 and CDR2 sequences are MDHEN and SYDVKM. Sequencing used immunoSEQ multiplex PCR; TCRdb keeps in-frame clones, though not all of them. Of hundreds of thousands of clones in the sample, around 88% were seen once. The sequencing input was PBMCs or T cells enriched from blood (not recorded which). The TCR was taken from a woman between 40 and 50 years old who had recovered from COVID-19. This chain links TRBV28 with TRBJ1-1, with D perhaps TRBD1 (6 bases). The CDR3 DNA reads as TGTGCCAGCAGTCCAGGGGTGTTTGAAGCTTTCTTT. It specifies CASSPGVFEAFF.